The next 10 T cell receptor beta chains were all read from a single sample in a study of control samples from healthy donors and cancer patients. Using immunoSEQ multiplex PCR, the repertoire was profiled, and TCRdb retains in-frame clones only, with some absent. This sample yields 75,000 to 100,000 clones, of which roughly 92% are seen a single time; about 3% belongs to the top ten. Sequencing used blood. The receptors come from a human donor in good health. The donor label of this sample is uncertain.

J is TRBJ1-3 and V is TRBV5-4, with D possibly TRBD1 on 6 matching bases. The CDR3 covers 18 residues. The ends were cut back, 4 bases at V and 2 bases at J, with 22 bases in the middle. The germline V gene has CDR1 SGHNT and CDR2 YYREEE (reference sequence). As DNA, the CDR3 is TGTGCCAGCAGCCGAATGCAGATTACAGGGAGCCCTGGAAACACCATATATTTT. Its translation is CASSRMQITGSPGNTIYF.

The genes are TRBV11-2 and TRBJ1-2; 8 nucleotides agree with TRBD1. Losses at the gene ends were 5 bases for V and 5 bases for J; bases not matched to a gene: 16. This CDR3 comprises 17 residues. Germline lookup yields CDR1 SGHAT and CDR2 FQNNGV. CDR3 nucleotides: TGTGCCAGCAGCCCCGGGGCGGGGCCAGGGGGCCGTTATGGCTACACCTTC. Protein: CASSPGAGPGGRYGYTF. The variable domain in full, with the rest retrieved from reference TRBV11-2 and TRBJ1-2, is EAGVAQSPRYKIIEKRQSVAFWCNPISGHATLYWYQQILGQGPKLLIQFQNNGVVDDSQLPKDRFSAERLKGVDSTLKIQPAKLEDSAVYLCASSPGAGPGGRYGYTFGSGTRLTVV.

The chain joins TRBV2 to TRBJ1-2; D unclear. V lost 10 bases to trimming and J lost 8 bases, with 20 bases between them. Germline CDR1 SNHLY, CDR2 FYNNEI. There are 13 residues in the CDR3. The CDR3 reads CAKSSNSGVGYTF. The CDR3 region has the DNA TGTGCCAAATCCTCGAACTCCGGGGTGGGCTACACCTTC.

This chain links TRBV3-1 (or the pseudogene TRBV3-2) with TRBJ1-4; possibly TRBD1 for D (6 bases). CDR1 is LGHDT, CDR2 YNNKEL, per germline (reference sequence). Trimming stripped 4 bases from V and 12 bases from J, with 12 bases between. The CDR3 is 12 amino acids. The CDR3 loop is CASSPRDKELFF. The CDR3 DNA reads TGTGCCAGCAGCCCAAGGGACAAAGAACTGTTTTTT.

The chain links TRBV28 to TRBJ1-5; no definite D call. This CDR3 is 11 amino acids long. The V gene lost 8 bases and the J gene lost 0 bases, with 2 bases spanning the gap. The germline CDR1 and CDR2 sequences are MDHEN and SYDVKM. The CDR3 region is CASHSNQPQHF. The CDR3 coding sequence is TGTGCCAGCCATAGCAATCAGCCCCAGCATTTT.

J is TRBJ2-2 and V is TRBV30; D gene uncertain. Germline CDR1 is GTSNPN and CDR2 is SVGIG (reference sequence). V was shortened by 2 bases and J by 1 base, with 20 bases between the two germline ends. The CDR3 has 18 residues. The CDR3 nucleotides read TGTGCCTGGAGTATTTTAAGTCTTAGAGCCTGGAACACCGGGGAGCTGTTTTTT. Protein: CAWSILSLRAWNTGELFF.

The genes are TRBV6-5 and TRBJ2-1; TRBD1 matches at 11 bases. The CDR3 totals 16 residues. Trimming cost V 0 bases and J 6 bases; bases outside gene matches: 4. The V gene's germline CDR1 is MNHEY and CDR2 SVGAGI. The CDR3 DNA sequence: TGTGCCAGCAGTTACTCGGGACAGGGGGTTGTCAATGAGCAGTTCTTC. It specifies CASSYSGQGVVNEQFF.

The CDR3 spells CASSLLAGELFF. The CDR3 nucleotides are TGTGCCAGCAGCCTCTTGGCCGGGGAGCTGTTTTTT. The V call is TRBV12-3 or TRBV12-4, the J call TRBJ2-2; D not resolved. V gave up 6 bases and J gave up 6 bases, with 8 bases separating them. The CDR3 is made up of 12 amino acids.

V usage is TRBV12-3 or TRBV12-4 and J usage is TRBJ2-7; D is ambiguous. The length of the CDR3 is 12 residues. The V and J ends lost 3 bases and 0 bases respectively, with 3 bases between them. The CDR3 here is CASSFGSYEQYF. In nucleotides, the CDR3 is TGTGCCAGCAGTTTCGGCTCCTACGAGCAGTACTTC.

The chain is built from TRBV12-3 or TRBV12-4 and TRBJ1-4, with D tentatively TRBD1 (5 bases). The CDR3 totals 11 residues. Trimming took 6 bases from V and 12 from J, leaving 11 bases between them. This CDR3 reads CASRGGRELFF. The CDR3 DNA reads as TGTGCCAGCAGGGGGGGTCGGGAACTGTTTTTT.